This T cell receptor beta chain was profiled in a study of T cell clones after liver transplantation. The wider study: Liver transplant recipients had immunosuppression withdrawal attempted within 2 years. Broader study findings: Low donor cell numbers restricted donor-reactive repertoire measurement in two subjects.

TCRdb's copy holds only in-frame clones and misses some; the assay was immunoSEQ multiplex PCR. This sample has tens of thousands of clones, with around 80% found just once. With regard to this clone: Its matching antigen is unknown.

This CDR3 is built from 15 residues. V was cut by 5 bases and J by 2 bases, with 12 bases left in between. Germline V gene data show CDR1 as SEHNR and CDR2 as FQNEAQ (reference sequence). The material sequenced was CD4+ T cells from blood, taken 48 to 50 months after liver transplant. This TCR came from a human patient who received a liver transplant. The graft donor may account for some of the T cells. This chain joins TRBV7-9 and TRBJ2-2; TRBD1 or TRBD2 may be the D gene (5 bases each). The CDR3 region has the DNA TGTGCCAGCAGCCGAGGGGCAGTTAACACCGGGGAGCTGTTTTTT. It yields the protein CASSRGAVNTGELFF.